These 8 T cell receptor beta chains were sequenced from one sample in a study of T cell clonotyping in hematopoietic cell transplantation. The sample's time point: recipient sample about 28 days before transplant, after cytoreduction. Assay used: immunoSEQ multiplex PCR; TCRdb lists only in-frame clones, some missing. This table has approximately 80,000 clones, 90% to 97% appearing once. Material: peripheral blood mononuclear cells, obtained before stem cell transplant. These receptors were collected from a woman aged 50 to 60 with acute myeloid leukemia. Some clones in this sample may be carry-over from other donors' samples.

V and J are TRBV30 and TRBJ2-7; 9 nucleotides line up with TRBD1. Trimming at V came to 5 bases and at J to 7 bases, leaving 12 bases not matched to a gene. The CDR3 consists of 14 residues. CDR1 is GTSNPN and CDR2 is SVGIG in the germline V gene (reference sequence). CDR3 sequence (DNA): TGTGCCTGGGATCCGGGACAGGGCTTAGGGGAGCAGTACTTC. This sequence encodes CAWDPGQGLGEQYF.

V and J are TRBV2 and TRBJ2-7; 7 bases are a match to TRBD1. With 4 bases clipped from V and 6 bases from J, the junction kept 9 bases outside the gene matches. The CDR3 runs 14 residues. Germline-derived CDR1 and CDR2 are SNHLY and FYNNEI. CDR3 DNA: TGTGCCAGCAGTGGGACAGGTACTTTGGGCGAGCAGTACTTC. It is translated as CASSGTGTLGEQYF.

This chain links TRBV30 with TRBJ2-7, with 9 bases lining up with TRBD1. V dropped 2 bases and J dropped 5; count of bases not matched to a gene: 13. The CDR3 spans 16 residues. CDR1 GTSNPN and CDR2 SVGIG come from the germline V gene (reference sequence). CDR3 DNA: TGTGCCTGGAGTCTAGGCCTTGGGACAGGGTTGAACGAGCAGTACTTC. Translated, it gives CAWSLGLGTGLNEQYF.

The chain uses TRBV6-5 and TRBJ1-5; TRBD1 agrees at 7 bases. V dropped 0 bases and J dropped 2; count of bases not matched to a gene: 1. The germline V gene has CDR1 MNHEY and CDR2 SVGAGI. The CDR3 runs to 15 residues. CDR3: CASSYSGQRNQPQHF. CDR3 bases: TGTGCCAGCAGTTACTCGGGACAGCGCAATCAGCCCCAGCATTTT.

The chain recombines TRBV27 with TRBJ1-5, with unresolved D. Trimming took off 8 bases at V and 7 bases at J, with 18 bases between the two ends. The CDR3 sequence is 14 residues long. The germline V gene encodes CDR1 MNHEY and CDR2 SMNVEV (reference sequence). The DNA for the CDR3 is TGTGCCAGCGGGCCCCCTCTGGGCGGGCAGCCCCAGCATTTT. Its translation: CASGPPLGGQPQHF.

The V call is TRBV6-5, the J call TRBJ1-2, with D possibly matching TRBD1 (6 bases). V was trimmed by 6 bases and J by 0 bases, leaving 8 bases between them. CDR1 and CDR2 (germline): MNHEY, SVGAGI. The CDR3 is made up of 13 amino acids. The CDR3: CASRDRANYGYTF. The CDR3 DNA reads TGTGCCAGCAGGGACAGAGCTAACTATGGCTACACCTTC.

V and J are TRBV29-1 and TRBJ1-1; no reliable D call. Germline CDR1 is SQVTM and CDR2 is ANQGSEA. The CDR3 extends over 11 amino acids. V was pared by 8 bases and J by 5 bases, with 12 bases between. The CDR3 loop is CSTLSVTEAFF. CDR3 coding DNA: TGCAGCACCCTCAGTGTGACTGAAGCTTTCTTT.

The chain couples TRBV10-3 to TRBJ2-7; 8 bases agree with TRBD2. Germline lookup yields CDR1 ENHRY and CDR2 SYGVKD. CDR3 length: 14 residues. Trimming at V came to 2 bases and at J to 6 bases, leaving 6 bases not matched to a gene. The CDR3 sequence is CAISEGLAVPEQYF. In DNA form, the CDR3 reads TGTGCCATCAGTGAGGGACTAGCAGTTCCCGAGCAGTACTTC.